These 22 T cell receptor beta chains share one sample of origin, sequenced in a study of blood T cells in healthy people across ages. Sample-barcoded 5' priming and a J-beta primer mix drove a second PCR of roughly 6 to 12 cycles. TCRdb itself ran the 5' RACE reads through MiXCR, one entry per CDR3 protein. The sample shows under 2,000,000 distinct CDR3 sequences, 49% of them seen only once. Sequenced material: blood. The source is a woman between 40 and 55 years old in good health.

The chain has TRBV5-4 and TRBJ2-1, with 8 bases lining up with TRBD2. V was clipped by 0 bases and J by 0 bases; unmatched bases: 2. This CDR3 has 16 amino acids. Germline loops: CDR1 SGHNT, CDR2 YYREEE (reference sequence). The CDR3 is CASSLDGGASYNEQFF. For the CDR3, the DNA is TGTGCCAGCAGCTTGGACGGGGGGGCCTCCTACAATGAGCAGTTCTTC.

The chain is built from TRBV12-3 or TRBV12-4 and TRBJ1-6, with TRBD1 matching over 10 bases. Trimming at V came to 4 bases and at J to 3 bases, leaving 6 bases not matched to a gene. The CDR3 spans 17 residues. As DNA, the CDR3 is TGTGCCAGCAGTTCCCCGGACAGGGGGAACTATAATTCACCCCTCCACTTT. Residues: CASSSPDRGNYNSPLHF.

The chain is built from TRBV7-9 and TRBJ1-2; tentatively, D is TRBD1 (6 bases). Germline V CDR1 and CDR2: SEHNR, FQNEAQ (reference sequence). CDR3 length: 16 amino acids. V lost 4 bases and J 8 bases, leaving 23 bases between the germline ends. CDR3: CASSSSRGGAYVGYTF. The CDR3 DNA follows: TGTGCCAGCAGCTCCTCACGGGGGGGGGCGTATGTAGGCTACACCTTC.

In its sample, this clonotype was seen a few times. This sequence joins TRBV28 and TRBJ2-3; the D is unclear. With 8 bases removed from V and 2 bases from J, the gap between germline ends came to 14 bases. The CDR3 extends over 14 amino acids. Germline CDR1 is MDHEN and CDR2 is SYDVKM. CDR3 DNA: TGTGCCAGCGGCGGCGTGGGATCCACAGATACGCAGTATTTT. Amino acid sequence: CASGGVGSTDTQYF.

The chain uses TRBV28 and TRBJ2-1; 13 nucleotides match TRBD2. V dropped 6 bases and J dropped 9; count of bases not matched to a gene: 8. The CDR3 covers 15 residues. Per germline, CDR1 MDHEN and CDR2 SYDVKM. CDR3 protein: CASRLGLAGVAEQFF. CDR3 in DNA: TGTGCCAGCAGACTCGGACTAGCGGGGGTGGCTGAGCAGTTCTTC. Combining the CDR3 with reference TRBV28 and TRBJ2-1 gives the whole variable domain DVKVTQSSRYLVKRTGEKVFLECVQDMDHENMFWYRQDPGLGLRLIYFSYDVKMKEKGDIPEGYSVSREKKERFSLILESASTNQTSMYLCASRLGLAGVAEQFFGPGTRLTVL.

The J gene is TRBJ2-7, the V gene TRBV15; D may match TRBD1 or TRBD2 (5 bases each). The V and J ends lost 2 bases and 1 base respectively, with 9 bases between them. The CDR3 totals 14 residues. CDR1 is LNHNV and CDR2 is YYDKDF in the germline V gene (reference sequence). In nucleotides, the CDR3 is TGTGCCACCAGCAGAAGGGACGGGTCCTACGAGCAGTACTTC. Residues: CATSRRDGSYEQYF. The variable domain in full, with the rest retrieved from reference TRBV15 and TRBJ2-7, is DAMVIQNPRYQVTQFGKPVTLSCSQTLNHNVMYWYQQKSSQAPKLLFHYYDKDFNNEADTPDNFQSRRPNTSFCFLDIRSPGLGDTAMYLCATSRRDGSYEQYFGPGTRLTVT.

Regarding this clonotype: Germline is not matched at one junction end, which may reflect a read error. The J gene is TRBJ1-2, the V gene TRBV11-2; weak D call: TRBD1 (6 bases). The CDR3 covers 15 residues. Germline CDR1 is SGHAT and CDR2 is FQNNGV. CDR3 sequence reads: CVSSSRQDPFYGYTF. DNA for the CDR3: TGTGTCAGCAGCTCCCGACAGGACCCCTTCTATGGCTACACCTTC.

J is TRBJ1-6 and V is TRBV27; no reliable D call. The V end lost 3 bases, the J end lost 10 bases, and 19 bases lay between the germline ends. Germline values: CDR1 MNHEY, CDR2 SMNVEV (reference sequence). The CDR3 has 16 residues. As DNA, the CDR3 is TGTGCCAGCAGTTTCACCGAAGAGGGCCGTGGGTCACCCCTCCACTTT. Its translation is CASSFTEEGRGSPLHF.

A remark on this clonotype: An end of the junction differs from the germline gene, which may be a read error. The chain recombines TRBV6-2 or TRBV6-3 with TRBJ2-1; TRBD1 might be the D (5 bases). CDR1 is MNHEY and CDR2 is SVGEGT in the germline V gene. The CDR3 extends over 16 amino acids. Written as DNA, the CDR3 is TGTGCCATCAGTGACCAGGGATTAAGCTCCTACAATGAGCAGTTCTTC. Translating it yields CAISDQGLSSYNEQFF.

This chain uses TRBV20-1 with TRBJ2-4; the D gene is possibly TRBD1 (6 bases). The V and J ends lost 4 bases and 8 bases respectively, with 12 bases between them. The germline V gene encodes CDR1 DFQATT and CDR2 SNEGSKA (reference sequence). CDR3 length: 12 residues. The DNA for the CDR3 is TGCAGTGCTATGACAGGTGTTGACATTCAGTACTTC. It is translated as CSAMTGVDIQYF.

CDR3 region: CASSLAGWSQAEQYF. CDR3 DNA: TGCGCCAGCAGCTTGGCCGGCTGGAGCCAGGCCGAGCAGTACTTC. This chain links TRBV5-1 with TRBJ2-7, with unresolved D. V lost 0 bases and J lost 6, with 16 bases in between. CDR1 and CDR2 (germline): SGHRS, YFSETQ. The length of the CDR3 is 15 residues. The complete variable domain, with remaining parts taken from reference TRBV5-1 and TRBJ2-7, reads KAGVTQTPRYLIKTRGQQVTLSCSPISGHRSVSWYQQTPGQGLQFLFEYFSETQRNKGNFPGRFSGRQFSNSRSEMNVSTLELGDSALYLCASSLAGWSQAEQYFGPGTRLTVT.

This clonotype was counted between two and nine times. V is TRBV5-1 and J is TRBJ2-7, with TRBD1 matching 8 bases. Germline loops: CDR1 SGHRS, CDR2 YFSETQ. J gave up 2 bases and V 4 bases, and 11 bases lay outside the gene matches. This CDR3 comprises 16 residues. CDR3 amino acids: CASSLLVTGGAYEQYF. CDR3 DNA: TGCGCCAGCAGCCTCTTAGTAACAGGGGGTGCCTACGAGCAGTACTTC.

This clonotype was recorded a few times. J is TRBJ2-3 and V is TRBV29-1; 11 bases agree with TRBD2. V shed 5 bases and J 2 bases; nucleotides not matched to a gene: 9. Germline values: CDR1 SQVTM, CDR2 ANQGSEA. The CDR3 runs to 16 residues. CDR3 DNA sequence: TGCAGCGTTCAGGGGATACTAGCGGGGGACACAGATACGCAGTATTTT. Amino acids: CSVQGILAGDTDTQYF.

CDR3 nucleotide sequence: TGCGCCAGCAGTATGCAGGGATTCAATGAGCAGTACTTC. Translation gives CASSMQGFNEQYF. The chain has TRBV5-1 and TRBJ2-5, with D perhaps matching TRBD1 (5 bases). This CDR3 contains 13 residues. Per the germline V gene, CDR1 is SGHRS and CDR2 is YFSETQ. Trimming removed 5 bases from V and 11 bases from J, with 19 bases in between. Combining the CDR3 with reference TRBV5-1 and TRBJ2-5 gives the whole variable domain KAGVTQTPRYLIKTRGQQVTLSCSPISGHRSVSWYQQTPGQGLQFLFEYFSETQRNKGNFPGRFSGRQFSNSRSEMNVSTLELGDSALYLCASSMQGFNEQYFGPGTRLLVL.

As for this clonotype: One end of the junction is discordant with germline, which a read error may explain. This chain links TRBV25-1 with TRBJ2-5; perhaps TRBD1 as D (5 bases). CDR3 length equals 17 residues. Germline values: CDR1 MGHDK, CDR2 SYGVNS. Here the CDR3 reads CACSECIRQPFGETQYF. As DNA, the CDR3 is TGTGCCTGCAGTGAATGTATAAGACAGCCCTTCGGGGAGACCCAGTACTTC.

In this sample, this clonotype turned up a few times. The V gene is TRBV6-5, the J gene TRBJ1-4; 7 bases align to TRBD1. The CDR3 runs 15 residues. The V gene's germline CDR1 is MNHEY and CDR2 SVGAGI. Trimming took 2 bases from V and 8 from J; bases not matched to a gene: 8. CDR3 region: CASSYGPGGGEKLFF. CDR3 in DNA: TGTGCCAGCAGTTACGGTCCAGGGGGTGGAGAAAAACTGTTTTTT.

The rearrangement joins TRBV7-2 to TRBJ2-7; D tentatively fits TRBD1 or TRBD2 (5 bases each). The V gene lost 7 bases and the J gene lost 4 bases, with 14 bases spanning the gap. Germline CDR1 SGHTA, CDR2 FQGNSA. The CDR3 is made up of 13 amino acids. The CDR3 nucleotides are TGTGCCAGCACCCCCGGGGCGCAGTACGAGCAGTACTTC. This sequence encodes CASTPGAQYEQYF. The full variable domain, completed using reference TRBV7-2 and TRBJ2-7, is GAGVSQSPSNKVTEKGKDVELRCDPISGHTALYWYRQSLGQGLEFLIYFQGNSAPDKSGLPSDRFSAERTGGSVSTLTIQRTQQEDSAVYLCASTPGAQYEQYFGPGTRLTVT.

The rearrangement links TRBV6-5 to TRBJ1-3; D unresolved. V shed 3 bases and J shed 2 bases, with 8 bases lying between them. The CDR3 has 14 amino acids. The germline V gene has CDR1 MNHEY and CDR2 SVGAGI. The chain's CDR3 is CASSYARTGNTIYF. For the CDR3, the DNA is TGTGCCAGCAGTTATGCAAGGACTGGAAACACCATATATTTT.

The V gene is TRBV15, the J gene TRBJ2-5; D uncertain. The CDR3 spans 15 residues. Germline assignment: CDR1 LNHNV and CDR2 YYDKDF (reference sequence). Deletions cut 0 bases from V and 11 bases from J, with 19 bases between. CDR3 nucleotide sequence: TGTGCCACCAGCAGAGATACCTACGTCTACAATGAGCAGTACTTC. Translated, it gives CATSRDTYVYNEQYF.

V usage is TRBV9 and J usage is TRBJ2-5; the D gene is possibly TRBD2 (7 bases). Germline CDR1 SGDLS, CDR2 YYNGEE. The germline V and J ends were trimmed by 3 bases and 3 bases, with 24 bases remaining between them. CDR3 length: 18 residues. The CDR3 DNA reads TGTGCCAGCAGCGCTTGGGGGGGGGCCGACAACTACAAAGAGACCCAGTACTTC. It translates to CASSAWGGADNYKETQYF.

This clonotype occurred a few times. The chain employs TRBV6-5 and TRBJ1-6; the D is unclear. V shed 6 bases and J shed 0 bases, with 6 bases lying between them. Germline V lookup: CDR1 MNHEY, CDR2 SVGAGI. The CDR3 contains 14 residues. CDR3 sequence (DNA): TGTGCCAGCAGGGCAAGCTCCTATAATTCACCCCTCCACTTT. Protein sequence: CASRASSYNSPLHF.

This clonotype was counted only a few times. The chain recombines TRBV20-1 with TRBJ2-5; a weak D match, TRBD1 (6 bases). V lost 5 bases and J lost 2, with 24 bases in between. This CDR3 has 17 amino acids. Germline V gene lookup returns CDR1 DFQATT and CDR2 SNEGSKA (reference sequence). The CDR3 spells CSAPAWQGLELQETQYF. The CDR3 region has the DNA TGCAGTGCTCCTGCTTGGCAGGGGTTGGAACTGCAAGAGACCCAGTACTTC.